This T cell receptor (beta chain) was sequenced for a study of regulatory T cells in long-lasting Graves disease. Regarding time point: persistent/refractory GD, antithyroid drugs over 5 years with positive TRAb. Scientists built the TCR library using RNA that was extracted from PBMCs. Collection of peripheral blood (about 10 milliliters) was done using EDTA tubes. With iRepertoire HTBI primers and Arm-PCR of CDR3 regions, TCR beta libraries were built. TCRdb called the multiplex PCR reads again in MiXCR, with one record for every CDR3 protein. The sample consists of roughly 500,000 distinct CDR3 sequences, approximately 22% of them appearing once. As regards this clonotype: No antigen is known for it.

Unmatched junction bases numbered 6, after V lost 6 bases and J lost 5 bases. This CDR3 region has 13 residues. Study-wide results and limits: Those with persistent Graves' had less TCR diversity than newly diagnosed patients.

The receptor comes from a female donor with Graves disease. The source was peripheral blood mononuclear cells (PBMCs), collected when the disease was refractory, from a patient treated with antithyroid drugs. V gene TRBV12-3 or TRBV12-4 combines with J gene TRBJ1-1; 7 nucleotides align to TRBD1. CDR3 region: CASRQGGGTEAFF. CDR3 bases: TGTGCCAGCAGGCAGGGGGGCGGGACTGAAGCTTTCTTT.